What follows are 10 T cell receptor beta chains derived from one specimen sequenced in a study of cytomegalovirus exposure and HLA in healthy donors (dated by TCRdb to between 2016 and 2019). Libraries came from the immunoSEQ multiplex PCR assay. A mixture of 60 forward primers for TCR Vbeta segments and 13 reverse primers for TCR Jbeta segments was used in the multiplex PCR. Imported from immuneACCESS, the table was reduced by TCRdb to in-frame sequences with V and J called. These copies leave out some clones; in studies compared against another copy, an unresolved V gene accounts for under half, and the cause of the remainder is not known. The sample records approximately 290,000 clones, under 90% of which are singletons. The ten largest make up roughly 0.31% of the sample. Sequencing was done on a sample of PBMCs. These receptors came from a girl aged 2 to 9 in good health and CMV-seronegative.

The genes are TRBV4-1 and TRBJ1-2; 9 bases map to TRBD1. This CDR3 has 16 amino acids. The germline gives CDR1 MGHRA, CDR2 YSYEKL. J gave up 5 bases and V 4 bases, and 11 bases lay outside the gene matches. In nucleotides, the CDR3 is TGCGCCAGCAGCCGAAACGTACTACAGGGGGCATATGGCTACACCTTC. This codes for CASSRNVLQGAYGYTF.

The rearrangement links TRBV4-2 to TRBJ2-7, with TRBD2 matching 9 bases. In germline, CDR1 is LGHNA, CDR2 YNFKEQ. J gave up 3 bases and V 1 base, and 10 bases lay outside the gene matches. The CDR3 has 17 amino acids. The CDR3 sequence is CASSQGGMLAGSYEQYF. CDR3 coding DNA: TGTGCCAGCAGCCAAGGGGGAATGCTAGCGGGGAGCTACGAGCAGTACTTC.

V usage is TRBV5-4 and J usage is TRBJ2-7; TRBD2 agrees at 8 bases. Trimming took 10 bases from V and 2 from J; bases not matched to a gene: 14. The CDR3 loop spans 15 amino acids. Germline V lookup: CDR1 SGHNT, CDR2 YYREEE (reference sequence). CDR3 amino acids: CAAGASGLPPYEQYF. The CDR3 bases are TGTGCCGCGGGGGCTAGCGGGTTACCCCCCTACGAGCAGTACTTC.

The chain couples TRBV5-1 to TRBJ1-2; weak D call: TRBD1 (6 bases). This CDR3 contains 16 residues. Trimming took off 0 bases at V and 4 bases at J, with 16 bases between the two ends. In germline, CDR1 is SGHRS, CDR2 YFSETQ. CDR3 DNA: TGCGCCAGCAGCTTGGCCAGGGGAGGGGGGGTCTATGGCTACACCTTC. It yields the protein CASSLARGGGVYGYTF.

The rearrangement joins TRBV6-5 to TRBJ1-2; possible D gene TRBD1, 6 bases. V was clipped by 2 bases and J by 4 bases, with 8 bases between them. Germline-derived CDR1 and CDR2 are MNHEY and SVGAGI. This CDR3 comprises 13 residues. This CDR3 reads CASSYGQSYGYTF. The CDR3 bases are TGTGCCAGCAGTTACGGACAGTCCTATGGCTACACCTTC.

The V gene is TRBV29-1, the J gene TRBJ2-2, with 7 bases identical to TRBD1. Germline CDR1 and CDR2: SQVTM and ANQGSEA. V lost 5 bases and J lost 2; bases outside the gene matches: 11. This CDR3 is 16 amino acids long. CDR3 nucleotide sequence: TGCAGCGTTCGGGCTGGTTACAGGGGTAACACCGGGGAGCTGTTTTTT. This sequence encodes CSVRAGYRGNTGELFF.

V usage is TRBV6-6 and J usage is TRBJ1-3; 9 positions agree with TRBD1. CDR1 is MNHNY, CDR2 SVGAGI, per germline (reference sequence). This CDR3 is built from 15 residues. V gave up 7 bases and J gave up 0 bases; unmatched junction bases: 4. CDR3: CASKGQGLSGNTIYF. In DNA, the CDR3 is TGTGCCAGCAAGGGACAGGGCCTCTCTGGAAACACCATATATTTT.

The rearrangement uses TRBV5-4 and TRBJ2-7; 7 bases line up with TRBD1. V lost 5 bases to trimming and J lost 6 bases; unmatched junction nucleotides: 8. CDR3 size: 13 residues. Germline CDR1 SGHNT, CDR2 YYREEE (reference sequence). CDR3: CASRVQGRGEQYF. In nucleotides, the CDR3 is TGTGCCAGCAGAGTACAGGGGAGAGGCGAGCAGTACTTC. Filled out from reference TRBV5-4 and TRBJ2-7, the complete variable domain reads ETGVTQSPTHLIKTRGQQVTLRCSSQSGHNTVSWYQQALGQGPQFIFQYYREEENGRGNFPPRFSGLQFPNYSSELNVNALELDDSALYLCASRVQGRGEQYFGPGTRLTVT.

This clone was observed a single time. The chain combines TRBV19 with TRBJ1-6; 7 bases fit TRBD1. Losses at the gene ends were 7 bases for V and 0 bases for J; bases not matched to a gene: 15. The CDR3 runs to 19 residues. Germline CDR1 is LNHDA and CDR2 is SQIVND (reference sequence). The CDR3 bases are TGTGCCAGTACTACATGGATGAGGGGGCAGAGCTCCTATAATTCACCCCTCCACTTT. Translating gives CASTTWMRGQSSYNSPLHF.

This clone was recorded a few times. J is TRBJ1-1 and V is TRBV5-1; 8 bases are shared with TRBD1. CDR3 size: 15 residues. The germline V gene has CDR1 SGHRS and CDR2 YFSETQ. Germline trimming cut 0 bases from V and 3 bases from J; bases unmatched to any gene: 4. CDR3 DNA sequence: TGCGCCAGCAGCTTGGAAGGACAGGGATACACTGAAGCTTTCTTT. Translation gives CASSLEGQGYTEAFF.